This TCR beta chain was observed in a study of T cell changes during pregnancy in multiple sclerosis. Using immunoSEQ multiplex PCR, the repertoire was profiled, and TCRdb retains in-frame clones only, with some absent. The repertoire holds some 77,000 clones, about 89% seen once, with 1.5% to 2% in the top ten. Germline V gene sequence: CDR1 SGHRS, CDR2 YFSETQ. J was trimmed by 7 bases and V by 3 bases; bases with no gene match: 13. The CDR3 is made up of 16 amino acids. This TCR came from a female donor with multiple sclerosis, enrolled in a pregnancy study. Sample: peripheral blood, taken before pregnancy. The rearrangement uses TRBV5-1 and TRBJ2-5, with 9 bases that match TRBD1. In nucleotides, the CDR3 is TGCGCCAGCAGCTCCTGGTCATCGGGACAGGGTGCGACCCAGTACTTC. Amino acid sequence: CASSSWSSGQGATQYF.